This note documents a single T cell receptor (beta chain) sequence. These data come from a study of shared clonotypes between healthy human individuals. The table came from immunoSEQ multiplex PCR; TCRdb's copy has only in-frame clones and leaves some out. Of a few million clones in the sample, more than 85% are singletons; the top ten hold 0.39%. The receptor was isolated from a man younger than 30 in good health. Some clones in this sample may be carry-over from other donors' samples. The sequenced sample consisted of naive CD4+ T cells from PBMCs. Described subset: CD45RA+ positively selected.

The CDR3 DNA is TGTGCCAGTAGTAGCCTTCTCGGACTAGCGGATACCTACGAGCAGTACTTC. It is translated as CASSSLLGLADTYEQYF. The chain has TRBV19 and TRBJ2-7; 10 positions match TRBD2. The V gene end was trimmed by 4 bases and the J gene end by 2 bases; junction bases not matched to a gene: 11. This CDR3 spans 17 amino acids. Germline CDR1 is LNHDA and CDR2 is SQIVND (reference sequence).